A single sample gave rise to the 22 T cell receptor beta chains below, sequenced in a study of T cell changes during pregnancy in multiple sclerosis. TCRdb's table, derived via immunoSEQ multiplex PCR, lists solely in-frame clones and lacks some. The sample holds about 79,000 clones, roughly 95% seen once. The source material was peripheral blood, sampled in the second trimester of pregnancy. These receptor sequences come from a female donor in good health, enrolled as a control in a pregnancy study.

The gene calls are TRBV7-9 and TRBJ2-7; TRBD2 matches at 7 bases. CDR3 length: 12 residues. CDR1 and CDR2 from the germline V gene are SEHNR and FQNEAQ (reference sequence). Trimming cost V 4 bases and J 7 bases; bases outside gene matches: 4. This CDR3 reads CASSSERGEQYF. CDR3 DNA sequence: TGTGCCAGCAGCTCCGAGCGGGGTGAGCAGTACTTC.

This sequence joins TRBV27 and TRBJ2-5; 9 positions agree with TRBD2. Germline V gene sequence: CDR1 MNHEY, CDR2 SMNVEV (reference sequence). The CDR3 covers 15 residues. Trimming took 5 bases from V and 2 from J; bases not matched to a gene: 6. The CDR3 coding sequence is TGTGCCAGCAGTCCCGGGACTAGCAGACAAGAGACCCAGTACTTC. Translated, it gives CASSPGTSRQETQYF.

V gene TRBV7-9 combines with J gene TRBJ2-5; tentatively, D is TRBD1 (6 bases). V shed 7 bases and J shed 2 bases, with 17 bases lying between them. The CDR3 has 15 amino acids. Germline CDR1 and CDR2: SEHNR and FQNEAQ (reference sequence). CDR3 DNA: TGTGCCAGCACGTACTCGCTAACAGGGCAAGAGACCCAGTACTTC. It specifies CASTYSLTGQETQYF.

The chain joins TRBV4-3 to TRBJ1-3; no firm D call. CDR1 is LGHNA, CDR2 YSLEER, per germline. The CDR3 loop spans 17 amino acids. The V end was cut by 1 base, the J end by 0 bases, with 13 bases between. CDR3 residues: CASSQVPEIFSGNTIYF. CDR3 DNA: TGCGCCAGCAGCCAAGTTCCAGAAATATTCTCTGGAAACACCATATATTTT.

There are a few counts of this clone. The chain combines TRBV20-1 with TRBJ1-1; no firm D call. Germline loops: CDR1 DFQATT, CDR2 SNEGSKA (reference sequence). Trimming pared 4 bases from V and 7 bases from J, leaving 10 bases between. This CDR3 is 11 amino acids long. In DNA, the CDR3 is TGCAGTGCTATTGACACGTTTGAAGCTTTCTTT. Its protein is CSAIDTFEAFF.

The rearrangement joins TRBV7-6 to TRBJ1-2, with 9 positions matching TRBD1. V shed 1 base and J 4 bases; nucleotides not matched to a gene: 4. The CDR3 totals 15 residues. Germline V gene data show CDR1 as SGHVS and CDR2 as FNYEAQ. This CDR3 is CASSLGTGGFYGYTF. CDR3 sequence (DNA): TGTGCCAGCAGCTTAGGTACAGGGGGCTTCTATGGCTACACCTTC. Based on the CDR3 plus reference TRBV7-6 and TRBJ1-2, the full variable domain is GAGVSQSPRYKVTKRGQDVALRCDPISGHVSLYWYRQALGQGPEFLTYFNYEAQQDKSGLPNDRFSAERPEGSISTLTIQRTEQRDSAMYRCASSLGTGGFYGYTFGSGTRLTVV.

This clone was seen once. J is TRBJ1-1 and V is TRBV19, with TRBD1 matching over 10 bases. Germline V lookup: CDR1 LNHDA, CDR2 SQIVND (reference sequence). This CDR3 comprises 18 residues. V was clipped by 1 base and J by 0 bases; unmatched bases: 8. CDR3 protein: CASSIGGTGALMNTEAFF. As DNA, the CDR3 is TGTGCCAGTAGTATAGGAGGGACAGGGGCTCTGATGAACACTGAAGCTTTCTTT.

The chain carries TRBV25-1 and TRBJ1-4, with D uncertain. This CDR3 spans 11 amino acids. Deletions cut 3 bases from V and 6 bases from J, with 2 bases between. Germline values: CDR1 MGHDK, CDR2 SYGVNS. The DNA of the CDR3 is TGTGCCAGCAGTGACGATGAAAAACTGTTTTTT. It encodes CASSDDEKLFF.

The chain links TRBV19 to TRBJ1-5; D unclear. From germline, CDR1 is LNHDA and CDR2 SQIVND (reference sequence). V shed 0 bases and J shed 4 bases, with 4 bases lying between them. The length of the CDR3 is 13 residues. The CDR3 DNA follows: TGTGCCAGTAGTATAGATGAGAATCAGCCCCAGCATTTT. Translated: CASSIDENQPQHF.

The chain joins TRBV6-1 to TRBJ2-5; D possibly corresponds to TRBD1 (6 bases). The CDR3 contains 15 residues. CDR1 and CDR2 (germline): MNHNS, SASEGT. V dropped 7 bases and J dropped 5 bases, with 20 bases sitting between them. This chain's CDR3 is CASTLEAGAPETQYF. In DNA, the CDR3 is TGTGCCAGCACATTAGAGGCAGGGGCTCCGGAGACCCAGTACTTC.

This CDR3 is CASSLAGAGHEQFF. The CDR3 DNA is TGTGCCAGCAGCTTAGCAGGAGCGGGGCATGAGCAGTTCTTC. This chain uses TRBV7-7 with TRBJ2-1; TRBD2 matches 7 bases. In germline, CDR1 is SSHAT, CDR2 FNYEAQ (reference sequence). Losses at the gene ends were 0 bases for V and 8 bases for J; bases not matched to a gene: 4. This CDR3 comprises 14 residues.

V and J are TRBV4-2 and TRBJ1-5; D is ambiguous. CDR3 size: 15 residues. V lost 0 bases and J lost 1, with 7 bases in between. CDR1 and CDR2 from the germline V gene are LGHNA and YNFKEQ. CDR3 DNA: TGTGCCAGCAGCCAAGATCAAATGAGCAATCAGCCCCAGCATTTT. Its protein is CASSQDQMSNQPQHF.

The chain is built from TRBV5-1 and TRBJ2-2, with 9 bases that match TRBD1. CDR3 size: 17 residues. In germline, CDR1 is SGHRS, CDR2 YFSETQ. V gave up 2 bases and J gave up 6 bases; unmatched junction bases: 11. The CDR3 DNA is TGCGCCAGCAGCTTAATACAGGGGGCGAATCGTGCCGGGGAGCTGTTTTTT. This encodes CASSLIQGANRAGELFF.

The chain is built from TRBV5-1 and TRBJ2-3; 11 bases line up with TRBD2. The V gene end was trimmed by 0 bases and the J gene end by 3 bases; junction bases not matched to a gene: 3. The CDR3 has 16 residues. From germline, CDR1 is SGHRS and CDR2 YFSETQ. The CDR3 DNA reads as TGCGCCAGCAGCTTGGTCGTAGCGGGGGGGACAGATACGCAGTATTTT. This encodes CASSLVVAGGTDTQYF.

This sequence joins TRBV5-1 and TRBJ2-7; maybe TRBD2 (7 bases). The V end was cut by 5 bases, the J end by 5 bases, with 23 bases between. Germline values: CDR1 SGHRS, CDR2 YFSETQ. The CDR3 extends over 16 amino acids. Here the CDR3 DNA reads TGCGCCAGCAGGTTAGGCTATGGGGGGGGCCTAAACGAGCAGTACTTC. It is translated as CASRLGYGGGLNEQYF.

This sequence joins TRBV7-2 and TRBJ1-5; 9 nucleotides agree with TRBD1. V shed 4 bases, J shed 4 bases, and the junction held 5 bases outside the gene matches. Germline V CDR1 and CDR2: SGHTA, FQGNSA. The CDR3 is 15 amino acids. The CDR3 region has the DNA TGTGCCAGCAGCTCGACGGACAGGGGAAATCAGCCCCAGCATTTT. It specifies CASSSTDRGNQPQHF.

This chain connects TRBV19 to TRBJ1-5; the match to TRBD1 covers 7 bases. V shed 2 bases, J shed 2 bases, and the junction held 0 bases outside the gene matches. There are 14 residues in the CDR3. Germline CDR1 LNHDA, CDR2 SQIVND (reference sequence). DNA of the CDR3: TGTGCCAGTAGTATAACAGGGGGCAATCAGCCCCAGCATTTT. It specifies CASSITGGNQPQHF. The full variable domain, completed using reference TRBV19 and TRBJ1-5, is DGGITQSPKYLFRKEGQNVTLSCEQNLNHDAMYWYRQDPGQGLRLIYYSQIVNDFQKGDIAEGYSVSREKKESFPLTVTSAQKNPTAFYLCASSITGGNQPQHFGDGTRLSIL.

V usage is TRBV5-8 and J usage is TRBJ2-7; 7 bases match TRBD1. The trim removed 6 bases at V and 7 bases at J, leaving 10 bases unmatched. The CDR3 extends over 13 amino acids. Per the germline V gene, CDR1 is SGHTS and CDR2 is YDEGEE. The CDR3 nucleotides are TGTGCCAGCACCCGGGACAGACTCCTGGAGCAGTACTTC. Its translation is CASTRDRLLEQYF.

The chain uses TRBV9 and TRBJ1-3; D is undetermined. Germline values: CDR1 SGDLS, CDR2 YYNGEE. Trimming took 0 bases from V and 0 from J, leaving 4 bases between them. This CDR3 has 14 residues. CDR3 sequence: CASSVVSSGNTIYF. The CDR3 nucleotides read TGTGCCAGCAGCGTAGTGAGCTCTGGAAACACCATATATTTT. Supplemented by reference TRBV9 and TRBJ1-3, the full variable domain reads DSGVTQTPKHLITATGQRVTLRCSPRSGDLSVYWYQQSLDQGLQFLIQYYNGEERAKGNILERFSAQQFPDLHSELNLSSLELGDSALYFCASSVVSSGNTIYFGEGSWLTVV.

The gene calls are TRBV18 and TRBJ2-5, with D unclear. V was pared by 2 bases and J by 3 bases, with 10 bases between. This CDR3 is built from 14 residues. Germline V lookup: CDR1 KGHSH, CDR2 LQKENI. The CDR3 DNA follows: TGTGCCAGCTCACCAACGACTGGAGAAGAGACCCAGTACTTC. The encoded protein is CASSPTTGEETQYF. Together with reference TRBV18 and TRBJ2-5, the CDR3 gives the full variable domain: NAGVMQNPRHLVRRRGQEARLRCSPMKGHSHVYWYRQLPEEGLKFMVYLQKENIIDESGMPKERFSAEFPKEGPSILRIQQVVRGDSAAYFCASSPTTGEETQYFGPGTRLLVL.

The chain is built from TRBV7-3 and TRBJ2-2; maybe TRBD1 (6 bases). The V gene's germline CDR1 is SGHTA and CDR2 FQGTGA. V was cut by 4 bases and J by 3 bases, with 9 bases left in between. The CDR3 is made up of 14 amino acids. CDR3 bases: TGTGCCAGCAGCTCACAGGGATACACCGGGGAGCTGTTTTTT. This codes for CASSSQGYTGELFF.

The V call is TRBV11-2, the J call TRBJ2-5, with 8 bases lining up with TRBD2. Germline trimming cut 0 bases from V and 5 bases from J; bases unmatched to any gene: 8. CDR1 and CDR2 (germline): SGHAT, FQNNGV. The CDR3 runs 16 residues. Written as DNA, the CDR3 is TGTGCCAGCAGCTTAGATCTAGCCGGGGGGGCGGAGACCCAGTACTTC. It translates to CASSLDLAGGAETQYF.